This T cell receptor (beta chain) emerged from a study of T cells after yellow fever vaccination. TCRdb itself ran the 5' RACE reads through MiXCR, one entry per CDR3 protein. The sample records tens of thousands of distinct CDR3 sequences, approximately 3.2% being singletons. The table lists this clonotype with many counts. The V and J ends lost 5 bases and 2 bases respectively, with 15 bases between them. CDR3 size: 15 residues. The rearrangement links TRBV12-3 or TRBV12-4 to TRBJ1-1; no definite D call. The specimen was PBMCs, either bulk or a sorted T-cell subset (CD4+, CD8+, memory, or dextramer-sorted; not recorded which), collected approximately 47 days after the first yellow fever vaccination. This receptor was taken from a man aged 18 to 29 who received the YFV17D yellow fever vaccine. The CDR3 DNA is TGTGCCAGCAGTCCCTTGACCCTAGTCAACACTGAAGCTTTCTTT. Residues: CASSPLTLVNTEAFF.